The present T cell receptor beta chain was sequenced within a study of cytomegalovirus exposure and HLA in healthy donors. Study observations and caveats: Through in vitro validation, a few CMV-associated chains were shown to be specific for CMV antigens.

Trimming cost V 6 bases and J 5 bases; bases outside gene matches: 7. Germline V gene sequence: CDR1 MNHNS, CDR2 SASEGT. The length of the CDR3 is 14 residues. The PCR made use of 60 Vbeta and 13 Jbeta primers. Data came from immunoSEQ multiplex PCR; TCRdb stores just in-frame clones and leaves some out. The sample comprises over 150,000 clones, roughly 77% of which are singletons, and around 4.9% rests with the top ten. As concerns this clone: Its target is unknown.

This sequence joins TRBV6-1 and TRBJ1-1; 9 bases agree with TRBD1. Source material: PBMCs. This sequence was found in a male donor in good health and CMV-seronegative. This chain's CDR3 is CASRKDRGMTEAFF. CDR3 DNA: TGTGCCAGCAGAAAAGACAGGGGGATGACTGAAGCTTTCTTT.